The present entry profiles one T cell receptor (beta chain) with its context. The CDR3 is made up of 15 amino acids. The germline gives CDR1 MNHEY, CDR2 SVGAGI. V shed 5 bases, J shed 5 bases, and the junction held 5 bases outside the gene matches. The authors' processing: Amplification from reference gene primers served as the basis for estimated nucleated cell counts. Assay used: immunoSEQ multiplex PCR; TCRdb lists only in-frame clones, some missing. V and J calls and clone size are copied from that table; D and trimming were computed from the DNA. The sample lists about 280,000 clones; over 80% were seen once. This sample is drawn from a study of blood T cell repertoires in COVID-19. Study information: The United States, Italy and Spain supplied acute and convalescent COVID-19 samples. Sample material is recorded as cDNA or gDNA derived from T cells, B-cell-depleted T cells, or PBMCs.

Categorization into cohorts depended on clinical history that participants reported. The chain is built from TRBV6-5 and TRBJ1-5, with TRBD1 matching over 11 bases. This receptor was obtained from a woman aged 30 to 39 with acute COVID-19. The specimen sequenced was PBMCs or T cells enriched from blood (not recorded which). CDR3 in DNA: TGTGCCAGCAGTCGGACAGGGGGCTACGATCAGCCCCAGCATTTT. Translation: CASSRTGGYDQPQHF.